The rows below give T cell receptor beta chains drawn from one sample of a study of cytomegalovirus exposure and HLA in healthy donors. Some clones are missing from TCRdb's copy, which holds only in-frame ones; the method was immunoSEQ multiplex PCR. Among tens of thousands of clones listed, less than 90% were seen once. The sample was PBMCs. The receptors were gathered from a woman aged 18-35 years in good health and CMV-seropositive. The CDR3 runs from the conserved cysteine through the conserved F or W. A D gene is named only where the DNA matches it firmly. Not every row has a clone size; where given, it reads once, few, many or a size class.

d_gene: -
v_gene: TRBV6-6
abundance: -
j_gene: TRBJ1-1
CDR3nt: TGTGCCAGCAGTTATTCACAGATAGAGGGAGCTTTCTTT
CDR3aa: CASSYSQIEGAFF

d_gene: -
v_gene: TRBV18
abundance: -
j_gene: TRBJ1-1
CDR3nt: TGTGCCAGCTCACCAACACAGGGAAGGACTGAAGCTTTCTTT
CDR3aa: CASSPTQGRTEAFF

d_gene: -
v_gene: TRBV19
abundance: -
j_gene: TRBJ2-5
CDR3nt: TGTGCCAGTAGTATGGAGGTAGGGCAAGAGACCCAGTACTTC
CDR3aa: CASSMEVGQETQYF

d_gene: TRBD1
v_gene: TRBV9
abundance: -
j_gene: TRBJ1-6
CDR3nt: TGTGCCAGCAGCGACAGGGGGGATTCACCCCTCCACTTT
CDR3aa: CASSDRGDSPLHF

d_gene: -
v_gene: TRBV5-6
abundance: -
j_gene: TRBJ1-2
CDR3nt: TGTGCCAGCAGCTTGAAGGACAGCAACTATGGCTACACCTTC
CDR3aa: CASSLKDSNYGYTF

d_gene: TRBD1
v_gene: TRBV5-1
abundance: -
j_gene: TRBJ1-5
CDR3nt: TGCGCCAGCAGCTTGGGACAGGGAGATCAGCCCCAGCATTTT
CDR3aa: CASSLGQGDQPQHF

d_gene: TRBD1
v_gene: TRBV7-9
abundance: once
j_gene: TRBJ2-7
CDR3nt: TGTGCCAGCAGCACCCGGACAGGGATCTACGAGCAGTACTTC
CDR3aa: CASSTRTGIYEQYF

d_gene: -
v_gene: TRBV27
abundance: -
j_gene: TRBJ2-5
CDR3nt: TGTGCCAGCAGTTTATACAGAGCCCAAGAGACCCAGTACTTC
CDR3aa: CASSLYRAQETQYF

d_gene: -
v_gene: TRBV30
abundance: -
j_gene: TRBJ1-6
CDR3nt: TGTGCCTGGAGTAGTGTGGGGACACGGGTGGGATCACCCCTCCACTTT
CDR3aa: CAWSSVGTRVGSPLHF

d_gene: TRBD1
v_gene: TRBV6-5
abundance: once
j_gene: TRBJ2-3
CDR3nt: TGTGCCAGCAGGCAGGGGGAGTGGAGAGATACGCAGTATTTT
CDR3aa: CASRQGEWRDTQYF

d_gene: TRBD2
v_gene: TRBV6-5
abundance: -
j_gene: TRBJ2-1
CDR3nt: TGTGCCAGCAGTTTTTCTAGCGGGGGGGCCCACAATGAGCAGTTCTTC
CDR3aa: CASSFSSGGAHNEQFF